The 27 T cell receptor beta chains below come from one sample, sequenced in a study of blood T cell repertoires in COVID-19. The data were produced by immunoSEQ multiplex PCR, yet TCRdb's version contains in-frame clones alone and is incomplete. The table lists 30,000 to 35,000 clones, around 86% of them singletons, with 11% to 15% in the top ten. Sequences were obtained from peripheral blood. These receptors originate from a man in his sixties with active COVID-19.

The chain recombines TRBV12-3 or TRBV12-4 with TRBJ1-1; D is uncertain. The CDR3 is 13 amino acids. V lost 6 bases and J 1 base, leaving 9 bases between the germline ends. The CDR3 loop is CASSWLGNTEAFF. CDR3 nucleotide sequence: TGTGCCAGCAGCTGGCTAGGGAACACTGAAGCTTTCTTT.

This chain uses TRBV9 with TRBJ2-5; D is perhaps TRBD2 (5 bases). Germline V gene data show CDR1 as SGDLS and CDR2 as YYNGEE. Deletions cut 4 bases from V and 5 bases from J, with 18 bases between. The CDR3 spans 15 residues. The DNA for the CDR3 is TGTGCCAGCAGCTCAACGGGCCGGGAAGGGGAGACCCAGTACTTC. This translates into CASSSTGREGETQYF.

V and J are TRBV6-2 or TRBV6-3 and TRBJ2-2; 8 bases map to TRBD1. V shed 2 bases and J 6 bases; nucleotides not matched to a gene: 8. This CDR3 has 16 amino acids. The germline V gene encodes CDR1 MNHEY and CDR2 SVGEGT. For the CDR3, the DNA is TGTGCCAGCAGTTACCCGGGGACAGGCATCTCCGGGGAGCTGTTTTTT. This encodes CASSYPGTGISGELFF.

The gene calls are TRBV7-2 and TRBJ2-5, with D possibly matching TRBD1 (5 bases). CDR1 and CDR2 (germline): SGHTA, FQGNSA. The CDR3 has 13 residues. V was clipped by 4 bases and J by 5 bases, with 11 bases between them. DNA for the CDR3: TGTGCCAGCAGCTGGTCGACAGCGGAGACCCAGTACTTC. This codes for CASSWSTAETQYF. Complete variable domain (other parts from reference TRBV7-2 and TRBJ2-5): GAGVSQSPSNKVTEKGKDVELRCDPISGHTALYWYRQSLGQGLEFLIYFQGNSAPDKSGLPSDRFSAERTGGSVSTLTIQRTQQEDSAVYLCASSWSTAETQYFGPGTRLLVL.

This clone has more than one count but fewer than ten. The V and J genes are TRBV27 and TRBJ2-2, with a weak D call TRBD2 (5 bases). Per germline, CDR1 MNHEY and CDR2 SMNVEV (reference sequence). There are 14 residues in the CDR3. V was shortened by 7 bases and J by 6 bases, with 15 bases between the two germline ends. As DNA, the CDR3 is TGTGCCAGCAATTTGTCCGGAGGTTCCGGGGAGCTGTTTTTT. This encodes CASNLSGGSGELFF.

The chain combines TRBV28 with TRBJ1-1, with a weak D call TRBD1 (5 bases). This CDR3 comprises 12 residues. V lost 5 bases, J lost 6 bases, and 10 bases lay in between. In germline, CDR1 is MDHEN, CDR2 SYDVKM. The chain's CDR3 is CASSTPTAEAFF. The CDR3, as DNA: TGTGCCAGCAGTACTCCGACAGCTGAAGCTTTCTTT.

The chain employs TRBV4-3 and TRBJ2-7; unclear D gene. Per germline, CDR1 LGHNA and CDR2 YSLEER. This CDR3 contains 15 residues. Trimming shortened V by 0 bases and J by 0 bases, and 9 bases separated the two germline ends. This CDR3 reads CASSQELGSSYEQYF. CDR3 DNA sequence: TGCGCCAGCAGCCAAGAGCTAGGCAGCTCCTACGAGCAGTACTTC.

The sample holds a few counts of this clone. The rearrangement uses TRBV6-6 and TRBJ2-3, with 10 nucleotides matching TRBD2. The trim removed 6 bases at V and 4 bases at J, leaving 7 bases unmatched. Germline V lookup: CDR1 MNHNY, CDR2 SVGAGI (reference sequence). The CDR3 has 15 residues. This CDR3 reads CASRASGRVADTQYF. The CDR3 DNA sequence: TGTGCCAGCAGAGCGAGCGGGAGGGTCGCAGATACGCAGTATTTT.

The chain employs TRBV4-3 and TRBJ1-1; D might be TRBD1 (6 bases). V lost 0 bases and J 0 bases, leaving 17 bases between the germline ends. The germline V gene has CDR1 LGHNA and CDR2 YSLEER. The CDR3 extends over 18 amino acids. CDR3 bases: TGCGCCAGCAGCCAAGACGCGGCGGGGGGGGCCATGAACACTGAAGCTTTCTTT. It codes for CASSQDAAGGAMNTEAFF.

This clone was found a few times. The chain recombines TRBV18 with TRBJ2-7; 8 positions agree with TRBD2. Germline CDR1 KGHSH, CDR2 LQKENI. The V gene end was trimmed by 2 bases and the J gene end by 6 bases; junction bases not matched to a gene: 3. This CDR3 is built from 13 residues. The chain's CDR3 is CASSPGLAAEQYF. CDR3 in DNA: TGTGCCAGCTCACCAGGACTAGCCGCCGAGCAGTACTTC.

Only a few counts were recorded for this clone. The chain couples TRBV9 to TRBJ1-6; D remains unclear. The CDR3 runs to 13 residues. Trimming removed 2 bases at V and 7 bases at J, with 7 bases between. Germline CDR1 is SGDLS and CDR2 is YYNGEE. CDR3 residues: CASSVTGNSPLHF. Here the CDR3 DNA reads TGTGCCAGCAGCGTCACCGGGAATTCACCCCTCCACTTT.

V usage is TRBV4-2 and J usage is TRBJ2-5; perhaps TRBD1 as D (6 bases). Germline V gene lookup returns CDR1 LGHNA and CDR2 YNFKEQ. The V end lost 0 bases, the J end lost 0 bases, and 8 bases lay between the germline ends. This CDR3 spans 15 amino acids. The CDR3, as DNA: TGTGCCAGCAGCCAAGATGGACAGTACCAAGAGACCCAGTACTTC. Its protein product is CASSQDGQYQETQYF.

This clone showed up just once. The chain is built from TRBV3-1 (or the pseudogene TRBV3-2) and TRBJ2-7, with 9 nucleotides matching TRBD2. The CDR3 runs 14 residues. V gave up 6 bases and J gave up 6 bases; unmatched junction bases: 9. From germline, CDR1 is LGHDT and CDR2 YNNKEL (reference sequence). The CDR3 is CASRTSGRRGEQYF. Here the CDR3 DNA reads TGTGCCAGCAGGACCAGCGGGAGGAGAGGCGAGCAGTACTTC.

This clone has a single count. V and J are TRBV30 and TRBJ1-2, with D possibly being TRBD1 (5 bases). The CDR3 consists of 12 residues. CDR1 GTSNPN and CDR2 SVGIG come from the germline V gene (reference sequence). The CDR3 loop is CASRPPGGGYTF. Here the CDR3 DNA reads TGTGCATCCCGCCCCCCCGGGGGTGGCTACACCTTC.

This clone has more than one count but fewer than ten. The genes are TRBV7-8 and TRBJ2-7; 12 nucleotides align to TRBD1. CDR1 and CDR2 (germline): SGHVS, FQNEAQ. Unmatched junction bases numbered 12, after V lost 2 bases and J lost 7 bases. The CDR3 spans 17 residues. CDR3 region: CASSLRRPGQGAGEQYF. The CDR3 DNA is TGTGCCAGCAGCTTACGGAGGCCGGGACAGGGGGCGGGGGAGCAGTACTTC. Full variable domain (rest looked up from reference TRBV7-8 and TRBJ2-7): GAGVSQSPRYKVAKRGQDVALRCDPISGHVSLFWYQQALGQGPEFLTYFQNEAQLDKSGLPSDRFFAERPEGSVSTLKIQRTQQEDSAVYLCASSLRRPGQGAGEQYFGPGTRLTVT.

J is TRBJ1-6 and V is TRBV24-1; 7 bases line up with TRBD1. J was trimmed by 7 bases and V by 12 bases; bases with no gene match: 11. Germline loops: CDR1 KGHDR, CDR2 SFDVKD. There are 14 residues in the CDR3. The CDR3 bases are TGTGCCGCCCGGGACAGAAGAGGAAATTCACCCCTCCACTTT. Amino acid sequence: CAARDRRGNSPLHF.

The chain couples TRBV5-5 to TRBJ2-7, with D maybe TRBD2 (5 bases). Germline V gene data show CDR1 as SGHKS and CDR2 as YYEKEE (reference sequence). This CDR3 is 14 amino acids long. V shed 0 bases and J shed 2 bases, with 9 bases lying between them. CDR3 DNA sequence: TGTGCCAGCAGCTTGGACCAGCGGCCCTACGAGCAGTACTTC. Protein sequence: CASSLDQRPYEQYF.

The chain couples TRBV3-1 (or the pseudogene TRBV3-2) to TRBJ2-5; 15 positions match TRBD2. The CDR3 is 16 residues long. V shed 6 bases, J shed 5 bases, and the junction held 7 bases outside the gene matches. Germline-derived CDR1 and CDR2 are LGHDT and YNNKEL (reference sequence). The CDR3 bases are TGTGCCAGCAGACCCGGGACTAGCGGGGGGCTGGAGACCCAGTACTTC. This sequence encodes CASRPGTSGGLETQYF.

There are a few counts of this clone. This rearrangement joins TRBV6-6 to TRBJ1-6, with TRBD1 matching 7 bases. Germline lookup yields CDR1 MNHNY and CDR2 SVGAGI (reference sequence). V was pared by 7 bases and J by 2 bases, with 2 bases of the junction left unmatched. The CDR3 is 14 amino acids. The CDR3 DNA is TGTGCCAGCACCGACAGGGCCTATAATTCACCCCTCCACTTT. It encodes CASTDRAYNSPLHF.

This chain connects TRBV20-1 to TRBJ2-3; D uncertain. Germline V gene sequence: CDR1 DFQATT, CDR2 SNEGSKA (reference sequence). V was clipped by 3 bases and J by 0 bases, with 10 bases between them. The length of the CDR3 is 14 residues. CDR3 sequence: CSASVFTSTDTQYF. CDR3 nucleotides: TGCAGTGCTAGTGTCTTCACTAGCACAGATACGCAGTATTTT.

This sequence joins TRBV5-1 and TRBJ2-3; a weak D match, TRBD1 (6 bases). V dropped 4 bases and J dropped 2 bases, with 11 bases sitting between them. The CDR3 extends over 14 amino acids. CDR1 is SGHRS and CDR2 is YFSETQ in the germline V gene. CDR3 sequence reads: CASSPDSPTDTQYF. The CDR3 bases are TGCGCCAGCAGCCCGGACAGTCCCACAGATACGCAGTATTTT.

The chain uses TRBV18 and TRBJ2-7; 10 nucleotides align to TRBD2. Germline lookup yields CDR1 KGHSH and CDR2 LQKENI. The CDR3 covers 15 residues. Unmatched junction bases numbered 10, after V lost 4 bases and J lost 7 bases. The CDR3 DNA reads TGTGCCAGCTCACTCCTAGCGGGAGATGGGCGAGAGCAGTACTTC. It yields the protein CASSLLAGDGREQYF.

This clone was detected a few times. The chain recombines TRBV11-2 with TRBJ2-1; D might be TRBD2 (5 bases). Germline V CDR1 and CDR2: SGHAT, FQNNGV. The CDR3 has 14 residues. Trimming shortened V by 4 bases and J by 4 bases, and 11 bases separated the two germline ends. CDR3 sequence reads: CASSSLAKYNEQFF. The CDR3 bases are TGTGCCAGCAGCTCTCTAGCCAAATACAATGAGCAGTTCTTC.

The J gene is TRBJ2-3, the V gene TRBV6-1; TRBD2 is a possible D gene (7 bases). Trimming shortened V by 0 bases and J by 7 bases, and 17 bases separated the two germline ends. CDR3 length: 16 residues. CDR1 MNHNS and CDR2 SASEGT come from the germline V gene. CDR3 DNA: TGTGCCAGCAGTGAAGCGGACCGGGGGGCCCAAAATACGCAGTATTTT. Translation: CASSEADRGAQNTQYF.

The rearrangement joins TRBV7-8 to TRBJ2-4; 9 bases are shared with TRBD1. V lost 2 bases and J lost 9; bases outside the gene matches: 5. The CDR3 totals 14 residues. Germline CDR1 reads SGHVS; CDR2 reads FQNEAQ. Here the CDR3 reads CASSLMGQGLIQYF. In DNA, the CDR3 is TGTGCCAGCAGCTTAATGGGACAGGGCCTCATTCAGTACTTC.

Comment on this clone: No conserved phenylalanine or tryptophan is present at the end of the CDR3, so a read error is the likely explanation. It is unclear where the CDR3 begins or ends on the DNA, so no DNA is shown, and the CDR3 is as TCRdb lists it. The rearrangement joins TRBV3-1 (or the pseudogene TRBV3-2) to TRBJ1-2; the table's D call of TRBD1 was not tested on the DNA. The V gene's germline CDR1 is LGHDT and CDR2 YNNKEL (reference sequence). The length of the CDR3 is 8 amino acids, counting both ends. The CDR3 here is CASSLRVH.

J is TRBJ1-5 and V is TRBV30; D ambiguous. Per the germline V gene, CDR1 is GTSNPN and CDR2 is SVGIG (reference sequence). Trimming cost V 2 bases and J 5 bases, with 10 bases left between them. This CDR3 spans 13 amino acids. Here the CDR3 reads CAWSSSSDQPQHF. CDR3 in DNA: TGTGCCTGGAGTAGCTCGTCCGATCAGCCCCAGCATTTT.